The sequence of this TCR beta chain was determined in a study of cytomegalovirus exposure and HLA in healthy donors. PCR employed 60 Vbeta and 13 Jbeta primers. Sequencing used immunoSEQ multiplex PCR; TCRdb keeps in-frame clones, though not all of them. The sample includes roughly 100,000 clones, over 70% of them seen just once. Participants comprised healthy donors of bone marrow. Trimming pared 3 bases from V and 2 bases from J, leaving 14 bases between. The CDR3 covers 15 residues. Germline V gives CDR1 SGHNT, CDR2 YYREEE (reference sequence). The source is a man between 18 and 35 years old in good health and CMV-seropositive. The gene calls are TRBV5-4 and TRBJ1-1; possibly TRBD1 for D (6 bases). Sequences were obtained from PBMCs. CDR3 sequence: CASSSYRVQNTEAFF. DNA of the CDR3: TGTGCCAGCAGCTCCTACAGGGTGCAAAACACTGAAGCTTTCTTT.